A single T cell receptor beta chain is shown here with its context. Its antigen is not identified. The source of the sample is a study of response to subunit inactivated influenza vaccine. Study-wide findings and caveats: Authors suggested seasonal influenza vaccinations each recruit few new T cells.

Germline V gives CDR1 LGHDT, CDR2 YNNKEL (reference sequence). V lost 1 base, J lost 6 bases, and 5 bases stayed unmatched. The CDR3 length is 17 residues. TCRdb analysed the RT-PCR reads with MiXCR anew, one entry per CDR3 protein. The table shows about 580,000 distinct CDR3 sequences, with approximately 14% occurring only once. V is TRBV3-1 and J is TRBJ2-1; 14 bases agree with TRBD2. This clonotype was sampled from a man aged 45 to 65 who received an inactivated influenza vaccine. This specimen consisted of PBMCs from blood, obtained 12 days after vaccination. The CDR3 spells CASSQGLAGGGFNEQFF. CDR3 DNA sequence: TGTGCCAGCAGCCAAGGACTAGCGGGAGGGGGGTTCAATGAGCAGTTCTTC.